This T cell receptor (beta chain) was retrieved from a study of cytomegalovirus exposure and HLA in healthy donors. Turning to this clone: What it binds is not known.

Study-level results: Previous analysis showed most TCR beta V segments were productive about 90% or about 30% of the time. Altogether, 160 or so TCR beta chains were recorded as cytomegalovirus-associated.

PCR employed 60 Vbeta and 13 Jbeta primers. Data came from immunoSEQ multiplex PCR; TCRdb stores just in-frame clones and leaves some out. The profile shows some 200,000 clones, 80% of them singletons. The receptor comes from a boy aged 5-17 years in good health and CMV-seronegative. The sequenced material came from PBMCs.

The CDR3 sequence is CASSLVDPGQGNTEAFF. The DNA of the CDR3 is TGCGCCAGCAGCTTGGTTGATCCGGGACAGGGGAACACTGAAGCTTTCTTT. The rearrangement links TRBV5-1 to TRBJ1-1; 9 positions agree with TRBD1. The length of the CDR3 is 17 residues. From germline, CDR1 is SGHRS and CDR2 YFSETQ. Trimming took 0 bases from V and 1 from J; bases not matched to a gene: 7.